The source of this T cell receptor beta chain is a study of shared clonotypes between healthy human individuals. The count of this clone is one. Trimming took off 10 bases at V and 3 bases at J, with 13 bases between the two ends. Germline V CDR1 and CDR2: ENHRY, SYGVKD. This CDR3 region has 13 residues. Donors were healthy HIV-negative adults without recently reported acute infections or vaccinations. The authors distributed each subset's genomic DNA evenly over several immunoSEQ plates. The table came from immunoSEQ multiplex PCR; TCRdb's copy has only in-frame clones and leaves some out. The sample yields 1.4 million or so clones, approximately 98.5% seen once.

This chain links TRBV10-3 with TRBJ2-1, with D unclear. The sample consisted of naive CD4+ T cells sorted from blood. The subset is: CD45RA+ positively selected. This receptor was identified in a man between 25 and 39 years old in good health. The CDR3 nucleotides are TGTGCCACTACGAGGCGGAACTACAATGAGCAGTTCTTC. Encoded protein: CATTRRNYNEQFF.